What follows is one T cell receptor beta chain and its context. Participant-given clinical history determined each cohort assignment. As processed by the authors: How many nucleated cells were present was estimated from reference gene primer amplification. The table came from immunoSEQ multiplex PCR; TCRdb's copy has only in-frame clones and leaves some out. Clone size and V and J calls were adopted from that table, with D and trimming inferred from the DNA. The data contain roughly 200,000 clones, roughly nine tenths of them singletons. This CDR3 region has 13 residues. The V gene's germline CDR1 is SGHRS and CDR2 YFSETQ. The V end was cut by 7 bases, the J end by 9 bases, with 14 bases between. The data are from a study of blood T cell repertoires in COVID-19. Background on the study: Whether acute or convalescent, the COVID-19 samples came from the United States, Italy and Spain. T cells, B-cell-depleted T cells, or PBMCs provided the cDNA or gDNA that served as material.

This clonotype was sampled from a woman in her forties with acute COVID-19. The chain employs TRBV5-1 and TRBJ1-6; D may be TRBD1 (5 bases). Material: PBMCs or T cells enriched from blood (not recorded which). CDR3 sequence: CASGLGEGSPLHF. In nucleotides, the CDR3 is TGCGCCAGCGGTTTGGGGGAGGGTTCACCCCTCCACTTT.